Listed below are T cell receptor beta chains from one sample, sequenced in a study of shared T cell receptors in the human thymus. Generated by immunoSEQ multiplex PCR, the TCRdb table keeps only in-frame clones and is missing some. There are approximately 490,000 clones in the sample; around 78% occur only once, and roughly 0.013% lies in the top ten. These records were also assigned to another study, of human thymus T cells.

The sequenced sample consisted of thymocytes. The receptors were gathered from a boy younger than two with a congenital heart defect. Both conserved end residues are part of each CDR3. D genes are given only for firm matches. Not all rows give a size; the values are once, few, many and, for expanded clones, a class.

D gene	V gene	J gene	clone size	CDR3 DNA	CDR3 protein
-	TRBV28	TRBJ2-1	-	TGTGCCAGCAGTGGGTGGACAAGGCGATTCTCCAATGAGCAGTTCTTC	CASSGWTRRFSNEQFF
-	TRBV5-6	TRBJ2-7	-	TGTGCCAGCAGCTTCCGACGGGACTGCTACGAGCAGTACTTC	CASSFRRDCYEQYF
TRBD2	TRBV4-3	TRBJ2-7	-	TGCGCCAGCAGCCACCGTAGACTAGCGGGGGTTGGGCAGTACTTC	CASSHRRLAGVGQYF
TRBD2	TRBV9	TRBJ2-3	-	TGTGCCAGCAGCGATCGGACTAGCGGACCCCCAGATACGCAGTATTTT	CASSDRTSGPPDTQYF
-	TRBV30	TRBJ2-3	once	TGTGCCTGGAGTAAGGGGCTAGGCACAGATACGCAGTATTTT	CAWSKGLGTDTQYF
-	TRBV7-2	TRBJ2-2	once	TGTGCCAGCAGCTTATCCAGTAGGGAGCTGTTTTTT	CASSLSSRELFF
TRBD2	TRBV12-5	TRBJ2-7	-	TGTGCTAGTGGTTTGGGACTAGCGGACGAGCAGTACTTC	CASGLGLADEQYF
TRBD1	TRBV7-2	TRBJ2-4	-	TGTGCCAGCAGCACAGGGGGTGCCAAAAACATTCAGTACTTC	CASSTGGAKNIQYF
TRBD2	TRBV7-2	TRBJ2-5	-	TGTGCCAGCAGCTATATAGCGGGAGGCGTCTCCCAAGAGACCCAGTACTTC	CASSYIAGGVSQETQYF
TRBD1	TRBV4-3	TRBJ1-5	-	TGCGCCAGCAGCCGCGGACAGGGGACGAATCAGCCCCAGCATTTT	CASSRGQGTNQPQHF
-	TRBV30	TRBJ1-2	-	TGTGCCTGGAGTGGAAGAGGATATGGCTACACCTTC	CAWSGRGYGYTF
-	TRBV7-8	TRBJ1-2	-	TGTGCCAGCAGCTTAGGAAGGGGTAGGGGAAACTATGGCTACACCTTC	CASSLGRGRGNYGYTF
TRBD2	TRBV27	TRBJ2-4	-	TGTGCCAGCAGTTCCCGGACTAGTAACACTCAGTACTTC	CASSSRTSNTQYF
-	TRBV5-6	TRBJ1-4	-	TGTGCCAGCAGCTTGGGGTGGACAGAATCCGAAAAACTGTTTTTT	CASSLGWTESEKLFF
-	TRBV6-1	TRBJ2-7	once	TGTGCCAGCAGTGAAGCGGGGCTAGACCACTACGAGCAGTACTTC	CASSEAGLDHYEQYF
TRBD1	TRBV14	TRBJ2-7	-	TGTGCCAGCAGCCAAGAGGGACAGGGAGGGGGCTACGAGCAGTACTTC	CASSQEGQGGGYEQYF
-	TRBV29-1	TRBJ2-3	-	TGCAGCGTTGAAGGGAACAGGGCCTTAACAGATACGCAGTATTTT	CSVEGNRALTDTQYF
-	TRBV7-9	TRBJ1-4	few	TGTGCCAGCAGCTTGGACACAACTAATGAAAAACTGTTTTTT	CASSLDTTNEKLFF
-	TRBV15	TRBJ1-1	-	TGTGCCACCAGCAGAGATAAGTGGCGACAGACGGGAGTAGCCGGGACTGAAGCTTTCTTT	CATSRDKWRQTGVAGTEAFF
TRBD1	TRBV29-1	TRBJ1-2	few	TGCAGCGTACGACCCAGGGGGCGAAACTATGGCTACACCTTC	CSVRPRGRNYGYTF
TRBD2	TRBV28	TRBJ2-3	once	TGTGCCAGCAGTTTATTGGGGGAGGGGAGCACAGATACGCAGTATTTT	CASSLLGEGSTDTQYF
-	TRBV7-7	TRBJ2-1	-	TGTGCCAGCAGCGCGGACAGTGGGAATGAGCAGTTCTTC	CASSADSGNEQFF
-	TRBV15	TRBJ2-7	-	TGTGCCACCAGCAGCCCAGGTGTCTCCTACGAGCAGTACTTC	CATSSPGVSYEQYF
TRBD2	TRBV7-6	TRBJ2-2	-	TGTGCCAGCAGCTTAGTGAAACTAGCGGGAAGCGGGGAGCTGTTTTTT	CASSLVKLAGSGELFF
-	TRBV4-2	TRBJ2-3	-	TGTGCCAGCAGCCAAGGGGGGGAGCGGACCGGAACCACAGATACGCAGTATTTT	CASSQGGERTGTTDTQYF
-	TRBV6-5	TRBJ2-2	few	TGTGCCACCTCGGGAGTTCGTCACGGGGAGCTGTTTTTT	CATSGVRHGELFF
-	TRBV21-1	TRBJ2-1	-	TGTGCCAGCAGGAGGGGGAAGACTGAGCAGTTCTTC	CASRRGKTEQFF
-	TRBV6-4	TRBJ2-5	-	TGTGCCAGCACCAGAAGACAGACCCAAGAGACCCAGTACTTC	CASTRRQTQETQYF
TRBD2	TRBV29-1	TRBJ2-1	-	TGCAGCGTTGAACCTGGGGCTAGCGGAGCCAACAATGAGCAGTTCTTC	CSVEPGASGANNEQFF
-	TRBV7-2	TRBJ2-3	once	TGTGCCAGCAGCTGCCCGGGTTGTGGTACGCAGTATTTT	CASSCPGCGTQYF
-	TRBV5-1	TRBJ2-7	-	TGCGCCAGCAGACCGCGCCACTCGAGCTCCTACGAGCAGTACTTC	CASRPRHSSSYEQYF
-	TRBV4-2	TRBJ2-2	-	TGTGCCAGCAGCCAAGATAACAAAGGGGGAAGCGCCGGGGAGCTGTTTTTT	CASSQDNKGGSAGELFF
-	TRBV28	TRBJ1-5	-	TGTGCCAGCACCCATAAGCGGCTTTATAGCAATCAGCCCCAGCATTTT	CASTHKRLYSNQPQHF
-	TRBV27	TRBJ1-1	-	TGTGCCAGCAGTTTGCGTGGTTATATTTTGAACACTGAAGCTTTCTTT	CASSLRGYILNTEAFF
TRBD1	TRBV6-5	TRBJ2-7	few	TGTGCCAGCAGTGGCGGACAGGGTGGAGAGCAGTACTTC	CASSGGQGGEQYF
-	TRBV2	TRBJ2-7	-	TGTGCCAGCAGTTTGGCTGACAAAGGAACCTACGAGCAGTACTTC	CASSLADKGTYEQYF
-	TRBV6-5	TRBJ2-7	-	TGTGCCAGCAGGTCGAGGGGGACCTACGAGCAGTACTTC	CASRSRGTYEQYF
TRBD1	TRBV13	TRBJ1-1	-	TGTGCCAGCAGCTTACGACAGGGGAGGGTCGTGACGAACACTGAAGCTTTCTTT	CASSLRQGRVVTNTEAFF
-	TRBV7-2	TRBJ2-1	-	TGTGCCAGCAACACTACTGGCGTGAAGCAGTTCTTC	CASNTTGVKQFF
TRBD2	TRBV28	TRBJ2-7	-	TGTGCCAGCACCTTGAACAAAATAGCGGGAGGGGACGAGCAGTACTTC	CASTLNKIAGGDEQYF
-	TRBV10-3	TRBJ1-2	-	TGTGCCATCAGTGAGTCGAATAGGGGATTTTACGGCATTGGCTCTATCTATGGCTACACCTTC	CAISESNRGFYGIGSIYGYTF
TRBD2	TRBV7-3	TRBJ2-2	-	TGTGCCAGCAGCTCCGTCTTCGGTTTAGCGGGAGAGGGAGGGGAGCTGTTTTTT	CASSSVFGLAGEGGELFF
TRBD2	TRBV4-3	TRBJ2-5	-	TGCGCCAGCAGCCAAGGAGGGGACCTAGCGGGAGGGGGGGAGACCCAGTACTTC	CASSQGGDLAGGGETQYF
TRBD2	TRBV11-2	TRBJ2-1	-	TGTGCCAGCAGCTTAGGACTAGCGGGAGAGAATGAGCAGTTCTTC	CASSLGLAGENEQFF
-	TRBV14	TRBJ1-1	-	TGTGCCAGCAGCCAAGGGACAACGTGGAACACTGAAGCTTTCTTT	CASSQGTTWNTEAFF